Detailed here is one T cell receptor (beta chain). The record originates from a study of T cell changes during pregnancy in multiple sclerosis. Germline V CDR1 and CDR2: MDHEN, SYDVKM. V was trimmed by 3 bases and J by 12 bases, leaving 13 bases between them. The CDR3 has 12 amino acids. Clones were sequenced by immunoSEQ multiplex PCR, and TCRdb holds only the in-frame ones, with some missing. The top ten clones hold roughly 0.45% of a sample with about 130,000 clones, approximately 96% of them seen once. V gene TRBV28 combines with J gene TRBJ2-3, with TRBD2 as a possible D gene (6 bases). Sequenced material: peripheral blood, taken after pregnancy. This receptor was obtained from a female donor with multiple sclerosis, enrolled in a pregnancy study. This CDR3 is CASSFWGLGQYF. The CDR3 DNA reads as TGTGCCAGCAGTTTTTGGGGACTGGGACAGTATTTT. The full variable domain, in which reference TRBV28 and TRBJ2-3 provide the parts outside the CDR3, is DVKVTQSSRYLVKRTGEKVFLECVQDMDHENMFWYRQDPGLGLRLIYFSYDVKMKEKGDIPEGYSVSREKKERFSLILESASTNQTSMYLCASSFWGLGQYFGPGTRLTVL.